This TCR beta chain was captured by sequencing in a study of post-analysis software for immune sequencing data. Study context: Relapsing-remitting, secondary progressive and progressive-relapsing forms made up the multiple sclerosis disease courses. Study results and caveats: TRBV5-6, TRBV5-1 and TRBV20-1 were among a few TRBV segments more frequent in patients than controls. Strong co-clustering by F measure was evident for samples that had been prepared in the same batch. Significantly decreased normalized Chao1 diversity was recorded for multiple sclerosis patients relative to controls.

Notes on this clonotype: Its antigen is unidentified.

Prepared TCR beta cDNA libraries contained unique molecular identifiers. One entry per CDR3 protein results from TCRdb running MiXCR on the PCR reads. The top ten hold 1.5% to 2% of the sample, which has 550,000 to 700,000 distinct CDR3 sequences, around 40% seen once. V dropped 5 bases and J dropped 2; count of bases not matched to a gene: 6. This CDR3 contains 15 residues. The sequence was collected from a girl under 18 with multiple sclerosis. This chain joins TRBV12-3 or TRBV12-4 and TRBJ2-7; 10 nucleotides align to TRBD2. Material: blood. CDR3 in DNA: TGTGCCAGCAGTCCACGAGCGGGAGGGCCCTACGAGCAGTACTTC. Residues: CASSPRAGGPYEQYF.